Listed below are T cell receptor beta chains from one sample, sequenced in a study of control samples from healthy donors and cancer patients. TCRdb keeps only in-frame clones here, not all; method: immunoSEQ multiplex PCR. The sample holds 82,000 or so clones, around 94% seen once. The source material was blood. The receptors come from a woman in her late teens or twenties in good health. Each CDR3 is given with its conserved first and last residue. Each record gives: V gene, clone size, D gene, J gene, CDR3 protein, CDR3 DNA. The D gene is left open where the match is weak. Some rows have no size entry. The others give once, few or many, or a class for an expanded clone.

>TRBV6-5|.|.|TRBJ1-1
CASSYGWSEAFF
TGTGCCAGCAGTTACGGGTGGTCTGAAGCTTTCTTT
>TRBV11-3|.|TRBD1|TRBJ2-3
CASSPGQATDTQYF
TGTGCCAGCAGCCCTGGACAGGCCACAGATACGCAGTATTTT
>TRBV2|.|TRBD1|TRBJ1-6
CASRGTENSPLHF
TGTGCCAGCAGGGGGACAGAGAATTCACCCCTCCACTTT
>TRBV5-1|.|TRBD1|TRBJ2-5
CASSLWVRQGEETQYF
TGCGCCAGCAGCTTGTGGGTTCGACAGGGGGAAGAGACCCAGTACTTC
>TRBV7-2|.|.|TRBJ1-1
CASSYTPGKSWEAFF
TGTGCCAGCAGCTATACCCCGGGCAAGAGCTGGGAGGCTTTCTTT
>TRBV5-1|.|TRBD2|TRBJ2-1
CASSLGGTSSYNEQFF
TGCGCCAGCAGCTTGGGAGGGACTAGCTCCTACAATGAGCAGTTCTTC
>TRBV4-2|.|TRBD2|TRBJ2-3
CASSQERLAGAGTDTQYF
TGTGCCAGCAGCCAAGAACGACTAGCGGGAGCAGGTACAGATACGCAGTATTTT
>TRBV29-1|.|.|TRBJ1-2
CSASDGYTF
TGCAGCGCCTCCGATGGCTACACCTTC
>TRBV28|.|TRBD1|TRBJ2-2
CASSLTQQGVVTGELFF
TGTGCCAGCAGCCTAACGCAACAGGGGGTGGTCACCGGGGAGCTGTTTTTT
>TRBV6-2/TRBV6-3|.|TRBD1|TRBJ1-1
CASSYVTGTGFEAFF
TGTGCCAGCAGTTACGTCACGGGGACAGGATTCGAAGCTTTCTTT
>TRBV29-1|.|TRBD1|TRBJ1-4
CSVRGGAGTTNEKLFF
TGCAGCGTGAGAGGGGGCGCGGGGACAACTAATGAAAAACTGTTTTTT
>TRBV9|.|.|TRBJ2-4
CASSVGGLENIQYF
TGTGCCAGCAGCGTAGGGGGGCTTGAAAACATTCAGTACTTC
>TRBV19|.|TRBD1|TRBJ1-5
CASRGDRGFQPQHF
TGTGCCAGTAGGGGGGACAGGGGGTTTCAGCCCCAGCATTTT
>TRBV25-1|.|.|TRBJ2-7
CASSESSLIPYEQYF
TGTGCCAGCAGTGAATCCTCCTTGATCCCCTACGAGCAGTACTTC
>TRBV7-6|.|TRBD1|TRBJ1-4
CASSRQPGQEKLFF
TGTGCCAGCAGCCGTCAACCGGGACAGGAAAAACTGTTTTTT
>TRBV13|.|.|TRBJ1-2
CASKETANYGYTF
TGTGCCAGCAAGGAGACGGCGAACTATGGCTACACCTTC
>TRBV15|.|.|TRBJ1-5
CATSRVGRYQPQHF
TGTGCCACCAGCAGAGTGGGACGGTATCAGCCCCAGCATTTT
>TRBV27|.|.|TRBJ2-1
CASIGSSYNEQFF
TGTGCCAGCATCGGGAGCTCCTACAATGAGCAGTTCTTC
>TRBV5-1|once|.|TRBJ2-7
CASSLGGYEQYF
TGCGCCAGCAGTCTAGGGGGGTACGAGCAGTACTTC
>TRBV7-6|.|TRBD1|TRBJ1-1
CASSLEGNRGSEAFF
TGTGCCAGCAGCTTAGAGGGGAACAGGGGTAGTGAAGCTTTCTTT
>TRBV6-5|.|TRBD1|TRBJ1-2
CASSYRTGGGYTF
TGTGCCAGCAGTTACAGGACAGGTGGTGGCTACACCTTC
>TRBV29-1|.|TRBD2|TRBJ2-1
CSAGTSGSYEQFF
TGCAGCGCGGGGACTAGCGGGAGCTATGAGCAGTTCTTC
>TRBV10-3|.|.|TRBJ2-7
CAMGSSMGERYEQYF
TGTGCCATGGGGTCTAGTATGGGAGAAAGATACGAGCAGTACTTC
>TRBV5-1|.|.|TRBJ2-5
CASSLTRTGGTQYF
TGCGCCAGCAGCTTGACCCGGACTGGGGGGACCCAGTACTTC
>TRBV7-8|.|.|TRBJ1-4
CASSLWSSRDATNEKLFF
TGTGCCAGCAGCTTATGGTCTTCCAGAGATGCAACTAATGAAAAACTGTTTTTT
>TRBV28|once|.|TRBJ1-1
CASSSPPTAYTEAFF
TGTGCCAGCAGTTCACCCCCGACAGCTTACACTGAAGCTTTCTTT
>TRBV12-3/TRBV12-4|few|.|TRBJ2-2
CASSLGTTGELFF
TGTGCCAGCAGTTTGGGGACAACCGGGGAGCTGTTTTTT